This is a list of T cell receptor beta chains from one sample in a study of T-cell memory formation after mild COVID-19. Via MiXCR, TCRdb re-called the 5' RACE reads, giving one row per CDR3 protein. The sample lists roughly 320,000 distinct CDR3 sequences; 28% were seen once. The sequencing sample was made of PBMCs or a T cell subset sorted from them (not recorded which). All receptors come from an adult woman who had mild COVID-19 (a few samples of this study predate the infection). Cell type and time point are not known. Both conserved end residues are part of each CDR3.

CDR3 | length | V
CASSLEGPAMAFF | 13 | TRBV5-1
CALQAGGTEAFF | 12 | TRBV30
CASSMAAAGNTIYF | 14 | TRBV5-4
CATSAGRYSNQPQHF | 15 | TRBV24-1
CSVGGGLSGSEQYF | 14 | TRBV29-1
CASSYDTSDTGELFF | 15 | TRBV5-1
CASSRQGIYGYTF | 13 | TRBV27
CASSSGSAKNIQYF | 14 | TRBV5-1
CASAWGVNQPQHF | 13 | TRBV6-2/TRBV6-3
CSASRQGRGNQPQHF | 15 | TRBV20-1
CASSQGDRPLSGTDTQYF | 18 | TRBV3-1
CASSSSGTTADTQYF | 15 | TRBV7-9
CASRRPGQHNSPLHF | 15 | TRBV12-3/TRBV12-4
CASARTITYNEQFF | 14 | TRBV3-1